This T cell receptor (beta chain) is from a study of chemoradiotherapy in HPV16-positive cancers. Overall study context: A couple of HPV16-positive patients' cells yielded candidate HPV-specific clones and common motifs.

Repeated repertoire sampling spanned the course of chemoradiotherapy. Only in-frame clones appear in the TCRdb table, and some are missing; sequencing was by immunoSEQ multiplex PCR. The data contain about 68,000 clones, 88% of them seen just once; the ten biggest clones take up 4% to 5%. In its sample, this clone was seen once. The origin of this receptor is a human donor with HPV-associated anogenital cancer. This specimen consisted of blood, obtained from a patient who underwent chemoradiotherapy.

Written as DNA, the CDR3 is TGTGCCAGCAGCAAAGCGGGGGACAGGGGCCCCTACGAGCAGTACTTC. Amino acids: CASSKAGDRGPYEQYF. V usage is TRBV21-1 and J usage is TRBJ2-7; the table's D call of TRBD1 was not tested on the DNA. TRBV21-1 counts as a pseudogene. The CDR3 spans 16 residues.